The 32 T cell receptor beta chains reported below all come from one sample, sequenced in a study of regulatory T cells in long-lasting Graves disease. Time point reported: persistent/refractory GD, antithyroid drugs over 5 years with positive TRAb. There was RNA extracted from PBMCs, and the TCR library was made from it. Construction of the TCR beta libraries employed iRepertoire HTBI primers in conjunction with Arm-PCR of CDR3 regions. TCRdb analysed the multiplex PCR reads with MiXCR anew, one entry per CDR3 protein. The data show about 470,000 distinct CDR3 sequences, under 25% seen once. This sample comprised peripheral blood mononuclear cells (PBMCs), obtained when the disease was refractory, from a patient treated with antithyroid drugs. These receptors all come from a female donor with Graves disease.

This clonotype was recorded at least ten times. CDR3 amino acids: CASSSGGMETQYF. In nucleotides, the CDR3 is TGTGCCAGCAGCTCAGGGGGCATGGAGACCCAGTACTTC. The chain carries TRBV12-3 or TRBV12-4 and TRBJ2-5, with 8 bases fitting TRBD1. V was clipped by 6 bases and J by 5 bases; unmatched bases: 5. This CDR3 region has 13 residues.

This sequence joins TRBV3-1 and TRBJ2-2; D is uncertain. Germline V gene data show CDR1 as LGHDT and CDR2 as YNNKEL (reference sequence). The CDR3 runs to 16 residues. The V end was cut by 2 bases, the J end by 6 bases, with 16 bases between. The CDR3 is CASSQYLASYAGELFF. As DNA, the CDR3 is TGTGCCAGCAGCCAATACTTAGCATCGTACGCCGGGGAGCTGTTTTTT.

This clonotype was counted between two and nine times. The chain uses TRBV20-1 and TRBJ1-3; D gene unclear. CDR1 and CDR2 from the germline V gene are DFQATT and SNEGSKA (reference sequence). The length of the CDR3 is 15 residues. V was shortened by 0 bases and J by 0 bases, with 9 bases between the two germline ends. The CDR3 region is CSARDLLNSGNTIYF. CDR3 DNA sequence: TGCAGTGCTAGAGATCTTCTGAACTCTGGAAACACCATATATTTT.

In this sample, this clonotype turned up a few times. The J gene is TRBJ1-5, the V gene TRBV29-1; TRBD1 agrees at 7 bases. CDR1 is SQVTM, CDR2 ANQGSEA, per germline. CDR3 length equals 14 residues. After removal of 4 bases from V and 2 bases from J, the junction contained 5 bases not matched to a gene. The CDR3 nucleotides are TGCAGCGTTGGAGGGGGCGCCGGCAATCAGCCCCAGCATTTT. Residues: CSVGGGAGNQPQHF.

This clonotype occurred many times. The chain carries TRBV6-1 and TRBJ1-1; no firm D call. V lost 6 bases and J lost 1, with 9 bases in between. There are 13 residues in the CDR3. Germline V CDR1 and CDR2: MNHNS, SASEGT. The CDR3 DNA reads TGTGCCAGCAGAATATCCCAGAACACTGAAGCTTTCTTT. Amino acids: CASRISQNTEAFF.

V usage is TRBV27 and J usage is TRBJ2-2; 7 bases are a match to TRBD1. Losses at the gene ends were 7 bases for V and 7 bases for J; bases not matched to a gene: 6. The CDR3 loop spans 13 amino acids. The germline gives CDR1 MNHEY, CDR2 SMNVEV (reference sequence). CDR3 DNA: TGTGCCAGCAAACTAAGGGACAGCGGGGAGCTGTTTTTT. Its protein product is CASKLRDSGELFF.

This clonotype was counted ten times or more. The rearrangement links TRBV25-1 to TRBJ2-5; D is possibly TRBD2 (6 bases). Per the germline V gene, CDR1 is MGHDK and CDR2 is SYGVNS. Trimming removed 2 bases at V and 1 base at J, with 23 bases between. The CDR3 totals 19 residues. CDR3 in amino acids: CASSETPHQRASGQETQYF. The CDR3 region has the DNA TGTGCCAGCAGTGAAACCCCTCATCAGCGGGCATCGGGCCAAGAGACCCAGTACTTC.

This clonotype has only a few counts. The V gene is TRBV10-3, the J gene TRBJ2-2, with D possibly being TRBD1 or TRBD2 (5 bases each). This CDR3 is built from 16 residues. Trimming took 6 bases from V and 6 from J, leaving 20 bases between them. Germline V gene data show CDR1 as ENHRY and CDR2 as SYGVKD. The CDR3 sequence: CAIRALLDQGPGELFF. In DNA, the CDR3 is TGTGCCATCAGGGCCTTACTAGATCAGGGCCCCGGGGAGCTGTTTTTT.

CDR3 bases: TGTGCCAGCAGTTACCCCCTTAGGCAGGGCGGAGGTGATGAAGCTTTCTTT. Translation: CASSYPLRQGGGDEAFF. The chain uses TRBV6-2 or TRBV6-3 and TRBJ1-1; the D gene is possibly TRBD1 (5 bases). The germline V gene encodes CDR1 MNHEY and CDR2 SVGEGT. This CDR3 is built from 17 residues. Trimming took 2 bases from V and 7 from J, leaving 23 bases between them.

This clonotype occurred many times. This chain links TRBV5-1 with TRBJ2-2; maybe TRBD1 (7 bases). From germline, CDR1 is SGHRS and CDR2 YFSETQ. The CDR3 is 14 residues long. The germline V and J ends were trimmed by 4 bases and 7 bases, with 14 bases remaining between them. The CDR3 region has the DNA TGCGCCAGCAGCCAGGGGGGTGCGAGCGGGGAGCTGTTTTTT. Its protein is CASSQGGASGELFF.

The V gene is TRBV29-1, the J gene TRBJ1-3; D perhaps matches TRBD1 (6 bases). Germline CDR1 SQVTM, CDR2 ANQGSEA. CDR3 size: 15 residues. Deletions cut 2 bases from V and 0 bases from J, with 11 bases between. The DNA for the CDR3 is TGCAGCGTTGAACAACAGGGATTCTCTGGAAACACCATATATTTT. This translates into CSVEQQGFSGNTIYF.

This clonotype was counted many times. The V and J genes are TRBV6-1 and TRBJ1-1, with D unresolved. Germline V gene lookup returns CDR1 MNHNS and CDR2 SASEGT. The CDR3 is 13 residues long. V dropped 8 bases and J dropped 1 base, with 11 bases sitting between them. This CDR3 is CASRAYRNTEAFF. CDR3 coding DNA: TGTGCCAGCCGGGCTTACCGGAACACTGAAGCTTTCTTT.

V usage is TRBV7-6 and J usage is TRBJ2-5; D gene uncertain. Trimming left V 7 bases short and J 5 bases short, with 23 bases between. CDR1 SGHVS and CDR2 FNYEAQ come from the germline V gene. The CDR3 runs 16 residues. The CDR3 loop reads CASTLRIDTPRETQYF. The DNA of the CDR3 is TGTGCCAGCACCCTAAGGATCGACACCCCTCGGGAGACCCAGTACTTC. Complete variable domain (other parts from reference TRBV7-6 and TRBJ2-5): GAGVSQSPRYKVTKRGQDVALRCDPISGHVSLYWYRQALGQGPEFLTYFNYEAQQDKSGLPNDRFSAERPEGSISTLTIQRTEQRDSAMYRCASTLRIDTPRETQYFGPGTRLLVL.

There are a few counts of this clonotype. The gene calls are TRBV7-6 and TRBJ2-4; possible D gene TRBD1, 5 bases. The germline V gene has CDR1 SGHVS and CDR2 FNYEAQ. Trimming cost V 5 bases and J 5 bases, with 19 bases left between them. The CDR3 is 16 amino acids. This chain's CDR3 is CASSPSIGADQNIQYF. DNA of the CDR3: TGTGCCAGCAGCCCCTCGATAGGGGCAGACCAAAACATTCAGTACTTC.

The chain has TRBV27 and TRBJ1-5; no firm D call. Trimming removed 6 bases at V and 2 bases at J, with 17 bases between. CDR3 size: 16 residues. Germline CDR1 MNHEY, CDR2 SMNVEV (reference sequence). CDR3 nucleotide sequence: TGTGCCAGCAGGCCCCGCACCGCGACCGGCAATCAGCCCCAGCATTTT. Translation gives CASRPRTATGNQPQHF.

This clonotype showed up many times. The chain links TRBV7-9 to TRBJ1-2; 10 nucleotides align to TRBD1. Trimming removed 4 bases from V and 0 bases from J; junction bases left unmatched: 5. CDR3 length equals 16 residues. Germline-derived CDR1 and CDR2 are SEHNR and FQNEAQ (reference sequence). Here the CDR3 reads CASSSGQGRANYGYTF. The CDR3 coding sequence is TGTGCCAGCAGCTCGGGACAGGGGAGAGCTAACTATGGCTACACCTTC.

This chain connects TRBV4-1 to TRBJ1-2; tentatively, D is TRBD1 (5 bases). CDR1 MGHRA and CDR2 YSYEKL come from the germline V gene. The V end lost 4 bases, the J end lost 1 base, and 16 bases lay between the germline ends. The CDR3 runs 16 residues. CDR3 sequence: CASSRNLGRNNYGYTF. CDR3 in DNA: TGCGCCAGCAGCCGGAACCTGGGACGGAATAACTATGGCTACACCTTC.

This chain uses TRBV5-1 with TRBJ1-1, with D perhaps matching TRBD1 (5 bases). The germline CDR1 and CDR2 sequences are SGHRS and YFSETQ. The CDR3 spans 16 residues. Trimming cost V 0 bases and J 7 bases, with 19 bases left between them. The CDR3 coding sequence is TGCGCCAGCAGCTTGGCGGGGTTGGGGGAAGGTAGTGAAGCTTTCTTT. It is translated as CASSLAGLGEGSEAFF. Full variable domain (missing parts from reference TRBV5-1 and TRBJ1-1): KAGVTQTPRYLIKTRGQQVTLSCSPISGHRSVSWYQQTPGQGLQFLFEYFSETQRNKGNFPGRFSGRQFSNSRSEMNVSTLELGDSALYLCASSLAGLGEGSEAFFGQGTRLTVV.

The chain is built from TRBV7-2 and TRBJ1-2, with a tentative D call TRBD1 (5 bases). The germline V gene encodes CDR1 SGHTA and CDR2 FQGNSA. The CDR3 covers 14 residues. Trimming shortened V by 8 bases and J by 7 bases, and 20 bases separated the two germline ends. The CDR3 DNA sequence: TGTGCCAGCTCCACAGGTCACTCATCGATTGGCTACACCTTC. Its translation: CASSTGHSSIGYTF.

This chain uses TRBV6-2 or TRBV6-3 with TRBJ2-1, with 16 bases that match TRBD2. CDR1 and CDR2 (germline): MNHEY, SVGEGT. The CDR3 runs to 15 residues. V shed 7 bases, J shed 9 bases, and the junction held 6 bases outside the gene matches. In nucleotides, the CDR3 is TGTGCCAGCAAAGCCGGGACTAGCGGGAGGGGTGAGCAGTTCTTC. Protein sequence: CASKAGTSGRGEQFF.

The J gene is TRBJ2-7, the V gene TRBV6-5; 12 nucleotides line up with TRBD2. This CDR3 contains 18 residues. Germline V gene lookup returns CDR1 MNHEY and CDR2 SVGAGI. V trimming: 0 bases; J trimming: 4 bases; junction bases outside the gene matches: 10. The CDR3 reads CASSYSGASGRADYEQYF. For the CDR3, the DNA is TGTGCCAGCAGTTACTCGGGGGCTAGCGGGAGGGCCGATTACGAGCAGTACTTC.

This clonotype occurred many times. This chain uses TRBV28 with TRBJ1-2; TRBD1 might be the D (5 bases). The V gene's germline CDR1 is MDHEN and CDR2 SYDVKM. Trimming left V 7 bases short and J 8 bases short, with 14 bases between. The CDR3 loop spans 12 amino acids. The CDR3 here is CASNHPGSGYTF. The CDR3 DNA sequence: TGTGCCAGCAACCACCCAGGGTCCGGCTACACCTTC.

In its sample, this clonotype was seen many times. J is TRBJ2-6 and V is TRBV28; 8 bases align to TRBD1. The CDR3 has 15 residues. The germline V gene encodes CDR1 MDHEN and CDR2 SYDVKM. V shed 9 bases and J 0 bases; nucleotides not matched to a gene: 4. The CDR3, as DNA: TGTGCCAGTCGACAGGGGCGCTCTGGGGCCAACGTCCTGACTTTC. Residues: CASRQGRSGANVLTF.

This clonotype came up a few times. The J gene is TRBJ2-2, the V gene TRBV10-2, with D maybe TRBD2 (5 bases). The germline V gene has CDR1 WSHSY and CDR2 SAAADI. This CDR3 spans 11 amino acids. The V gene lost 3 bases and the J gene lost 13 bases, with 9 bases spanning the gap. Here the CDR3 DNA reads TGCGCCAGCAGTGAACAGAGGGTGCTGTTTTTT. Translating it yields CASSEQRVLFF.

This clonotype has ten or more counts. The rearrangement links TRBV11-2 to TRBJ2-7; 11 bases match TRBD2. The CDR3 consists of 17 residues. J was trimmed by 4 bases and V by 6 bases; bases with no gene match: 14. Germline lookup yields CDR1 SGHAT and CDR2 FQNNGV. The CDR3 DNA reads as TGTGCCAGCAGTCGAACCACCACTAGCGGGAGCATTTACGAGCAGTACTTC. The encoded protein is CASSRTTTSGSIYEQYF.

The CDR3 here is CASSPRQSNQPQHF. CDR3 nucleotide sequence: TGCGCCAGCAGCCCCCGCCAGTCCAACCAGCCCCAGCATTTT. The chain carries TRBV4-1 and TRBJ1-5; no clear D gene. Germline CDR1 reads MGHRA; CDR2 reads YSYEKL. The CDR3 totals 14 residues. Trimming shortened V by 4 bases and J by 7 bases, and 14 bases separated the two germline ends.

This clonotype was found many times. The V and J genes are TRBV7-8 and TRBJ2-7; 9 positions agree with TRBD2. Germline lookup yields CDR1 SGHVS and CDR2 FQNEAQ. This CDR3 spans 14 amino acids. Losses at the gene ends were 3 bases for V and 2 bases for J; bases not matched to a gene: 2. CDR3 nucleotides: TGTGCCAGCAGCTTTAGCGGGGGCACCTACGAGCAGTACTTC. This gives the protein CASSFSGGTYEQYF.

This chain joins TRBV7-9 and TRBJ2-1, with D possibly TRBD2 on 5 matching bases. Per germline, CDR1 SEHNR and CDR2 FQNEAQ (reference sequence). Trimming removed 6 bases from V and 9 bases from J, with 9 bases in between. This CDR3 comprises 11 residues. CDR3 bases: TGTGCCAGCAGACTTACTAGTGAGCAGTTCTTC. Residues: CASRLTSEQFF.

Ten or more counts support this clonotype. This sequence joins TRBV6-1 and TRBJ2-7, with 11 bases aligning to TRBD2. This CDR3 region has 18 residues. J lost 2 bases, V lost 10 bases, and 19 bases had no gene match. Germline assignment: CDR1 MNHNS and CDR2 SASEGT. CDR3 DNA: TGTGCCACCGGGGCAGGTTTGAGTAGCGGGAGGGCCCCCTACGAGCAGTACTTC. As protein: CATGAGLSSGRAPYEQYF.

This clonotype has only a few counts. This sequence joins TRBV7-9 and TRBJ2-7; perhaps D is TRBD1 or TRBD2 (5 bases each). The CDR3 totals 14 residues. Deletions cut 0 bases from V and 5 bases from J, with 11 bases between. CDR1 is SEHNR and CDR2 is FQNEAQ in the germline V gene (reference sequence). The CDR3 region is CASSLAGTANEQYF. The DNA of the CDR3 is TGTGCCAGCAGCTTAGCGGGGACGGCTAACGAGCAGTACTTC.

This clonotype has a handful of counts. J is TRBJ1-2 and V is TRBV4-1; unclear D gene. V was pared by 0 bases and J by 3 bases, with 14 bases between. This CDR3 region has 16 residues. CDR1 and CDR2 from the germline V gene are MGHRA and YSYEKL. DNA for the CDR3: TGCGCCAGCAGCCAAGATCGAGTACAAGGCCACTATGGCTACACCTTC. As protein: CASSQDRVQGHYGYTF.

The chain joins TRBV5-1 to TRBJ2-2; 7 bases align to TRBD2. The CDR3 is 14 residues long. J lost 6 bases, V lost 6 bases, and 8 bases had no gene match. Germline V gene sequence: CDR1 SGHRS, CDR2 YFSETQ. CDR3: CASNPRGDSGELFF. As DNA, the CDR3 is TGCGCCAGCAACCCTCGGGGGGATTCCGGGGAGCTGTTTTTT.